One and the same sample provided the 30 T cell receptor beta chains below, sequenced in a study of cytomegalovirus exposure and HLA in healthy donors. Researchers ran the PCR with 60 Vbeta and 13 Jbeta primers. Method: immunoSEQ multiplex PCR; TCRdb's copy keeps in-frame clones and lacks some. This table holds some 120,000 clones, less than 85% found once. The sequencing input was PBMCs. These TCRs come from a man aged 18 to 30 in good health and CMV-seropositive.

The chain joins TRBV5-1 to TRBJ1-1; D is perhaps TRBD1 (6 bases). The CDR3 sequence is 13 residues long. Germline lookup yields CDR1 SGHRS and CDR2 YFSETQ. The V and J ends lost 8 bases and 6 bases respectively, with 17 bases between them. As DNA, the CDR3 is TGCGCCAGTACCTACAGGGAAAAGGCTGAAGCTTTCTTT. Amino acid sequence: CASTYREKAEAFF. The full variable domain, in which reference TRBV5-1 and TRBJ1-1 provide the parts outside the CDR3, is KAGVTQTPRYLIKTRGQQVTLSCSPISGHRSVSWYQQTPGQGLQFLFEYFSETQRNKGNFPGRFSGRQFSNSRSEMNVSTLELGDSALYLCASTYREKAEAFFGQGTRLTVV.

This chain links TRBV5-4 with TRBJ2-7; 8 bases map to TRBD1. The J segment lost 3 bases and the V segment lost 3 bases, leaving 8 bases of the junction unmatched. CDR3 length equals 15 residues. Germline-derived CDR1 and CDR2 are SGHNT and YYREEE (reference sequence). In nucleotides, the CDR3 is TGTGCCAGCAGCTCGTCAGGGGGCGCAGTCTACGAGCAGTACTTC. Its protein product is CASSSSGGAVYEQYF. The full variable domain, rest sourced from reference TRBV5-4 and TRBJ2-7, is ETGVTQSPTHLIKTRGQQVTLRCSSQSGHNTVSWYQQALGQGPQFIFQYYREEENGRGNFPPRFSGLQFPNYSSELNVNALELDDSALYLCASSSSGGAVYEQYFGPGTRLTVT.

The J gene is TRBJ1-3, the V gene TRBV6-5; D not resolved. There are 14 residues in the CDR3. The germline gives CDR1 MNHEY, CDR2 SVGAGI. V was cut by 2 bases and J by 4 bases, with 9 bases left in between. The DNA of the CDR3 is TGTGCCAGCAGTTACAAGTCTACCGGAAACACCATATATTTT. Translating it yields CASSYKSTGNTIYF.

This clone was seen only a few times. V gene TRBV7-9 combines with J gene TRBJ1-5; D not certain. CDR1 is SEHNR and CDR2 is FQNEAQ in the germline V gene (reference sequence). Trimming stripped 1 base from V and 8 bases from J, with 6 bases between. The CDR3 is 12 residues long. The CDR3 sequence: CASSLESKPQHF. CDR3 bases: TGTGCCAGCAGCTTAGAATCAAAGCCCCAGCATTTT.

In the case of this clone: Other DNA sequences in the sample encode the same CDR3. The chain joins TRBV5-4 to TRBJ2-5; TRBD2 might be the D (5 bases). Per the germline V gene, CDR1 is SGHNT and CDR2 is YYREEE (reference sequence). The CDR3 spans 14 residues. V was shortened by 6 bases and J by 5 bases, with 17 bases between the two germline ends. DNA for the CDR3: TGTGCCAGCACCACAAGAGGGAGTTTGGAGACCCAGTACTTC. Translation: CASTTRGSLETQYF.

Comments on this clone: The junction departs from the called germline gene at one end, perhaps through a read error. The J gene is TRBJ2-1, the V gene TRBV20-1, with no clear D. Germline values: CDR1 DFQATT, CDR2 SNEGSKA (reference sequence). The CDR3 covers 10 residues. The CDR3 DNA is TGCAGTGCTAGACACAAAGAGCAGTTCTTC. Translated, it gives CSARHKEQFF.

The J gene is TRBJ2-5, the V gene TRBV7-9, with TRBD1 matching 9 bases. J was trimmed by 2 bases and V by 1 base; bases with no gene match: 5. Germline CDR1 SEHNR, CDR2 FQNEAQ (reference sequence). The CDR3 extends over 16 amino acids. CDR3 nucleotides: TGTGCCAGCAGCTTAGAAGGGACAGGGCGTCAAGAGACCCAGTACTTC. It codes for CASSLEGTGRQETQYF. Together with reference TRBV7-9 and TRBJ2-5, the CDR3 gives the full variable domain: DTGVSQNPRHKITKRGQNVTFRCDPISEHNRLYWYRQTLGQGPEFLTYFQNEAQLEKSRLLSDRFSAERPKGSFSTLEIQRTEQGDSAMYLCASSLEGTGRQETQYFGPGTRLLVL.

The rearrangement links TRBV30 to TRBJ2-7, with D maybe TRBD2 (7 bases). The CDR3 totals 14 residues. Trimming removed 2 bases from V and 5 bases from J, with 16 bases in between. Germline lookup yields CDR1 GTSNPN and CDR2 SVGIG (reference sequence). CDR3 amino acids: CAWSIGGAGDEQYF. The DNA for the CDR3 is TGTGCCTGGAGTATCGGGGGCGCGGGGGACGAGCAGTACTTC.

The chain recombines TRBV7-2 with TRBJ2-7, with D tentatively TRBD1 (5 bases). This CDR3 comprises 16 residues. Germline values: CDR1 SGHTA, CDR2 FQGNSA. The V end was cut by 5 bases, the J end by 5 bases, with 22 bases between. The CDR3 DNA follows: TGTGCCAGCAGCCAGGAGTGGGAACTACAGGCCCACGAGCAGTACTTC. Amino acid sequence: CASSQEWELQAHEQYF. Combining the CDR3 with reference TRBV7-2 and TRBJ2-7 gives the whole variable domain GAGVSQSPSNKVTEKGKDVELRCDPISGHTALYWYRQSLGQGLEFLIYFQGNSAPDKSGLPSDRFSAERTGGSVSTLTIQRTQQEDSAVYLCASSQEWELQAHEQYFGPGTRLTVT.

V usage is TRBV7-9 and J usage is TRBJ2-7; TRBD1 agrees at 8 bases. V shed 3 bases, J shed 6 bases, and the junction held 7 bases outside the gene matches. This CDR3 contains 14 residues. Germline CDR1 is SEHNR and CDR2 is FQNEAQ (reference sequence). The CDR3 reads CASSFSQGASEQYF. CDR3 in DNA: TGTGCCAGCAGCTTCAGCCAGGGGGCTTCCGAGCAGTACTTC.

This rearrangement joins TRBV27 to TRBJ1-5, with 9 bases matching TRBD1. V trimming: 5 bases; J trimming: 3 bases; junction bases outside the gene matches: 5. CDR1 MNHEY and CDR2 SMNVEV come from the germline V gene (reference sequence). CDR3 length equals 15 residues. CDR3 residues: CASSTGTGNNQPQHF. The CDR3 DNA reads as TGTGCCAGCAGTACCGGGACAGGGAACAATCAGCCCCAGCATTTT.

The chain is built from TRBV7-9 and TRBJ2-3; 13 positions match TRBD2. CDR1 and CDR2 (germline): SEHNR, FQNEAQ (reference sequence). The V gene end was trimmed by 5 bases and the J gene end by 1 base; junction bases not matched to a gene: 3. This CDR3 region has 16 residues. This chain's CDR3 is CASSPTSGGGTDTQYF. CDR3 DNA: TGTGCCAGCAGCCCTACTAGCGGGGGGGGCACAGATACGCAGTATTTT.

The chain recombines TRBV5-7 with TRBJ2-2; D not resolved. TRBV5-7 is an open reading frame, and its role is uncertain. The CDR3 spans 14 residues. The V end lost 2 bases, the J end lost 3 bases, and 8 bases lay between the germline ends. The CDR3 nucleotides read TGTGCCAGCAGCTTTTGGGCAGACACCGGGGAGCTGTTTTTT. This gives the protein CASSFWADTGELFF.

The chain is built from TRBV7-9 and TRBJ2-3; 10 bases align to TRBD2. V lost 0 bases, J lost 7 bases, and 10 bases stayed unmatched. CDR1 SEHNR and CDR2 FQNEAQ come from the germline V gene (reference sequence). The CDR3 loop spans 17 amino acids. CDR3 amino acids: CASSLAVLAGAPHTQYF. The CDR3 DNA sequence: TGTGCCAGCAGCTTAGCGGTGCTAGCGGGGGCGCCTCATACGCAGTATTTT.

The J gene is TRBJ1-5, the V gene TRBV30; the D gene is possibly TRBD1 (5 bases). This CDR3 has 13 amino acids. The V end lost 2 bases, the J end lost 4 bases, and 9 bases lay between the germline ends. CDR1 and CDR2 from the germline V gene are GTSNPN and SVGIG (reference sequence). CDR3 nucleotide sequence: TGTGCCTGGAGTATCTCAGGGAATCAGCCCCAGCATTTT. Translation: CAWSISGNQPQHF.

This clone was recorded a few times. V is TRBV27 and J is TRBJ1-2; 9 bases match TRBD1. J gave up 4 bases and V 6 bases, and 6 bases lay outside the gene matches. The CDR3 spans 14 residues. The germline CDR1 and CDR2 sequences are MNHEY and SMNVEV (reference sequence). The chain's CDR3 is CASRPGQGLYGYTF. CDR3 sequence (DNA): TGTGCCAGCAGACCGGGACAGGGTCTCTATGGCTACACCTTC.

The chain uses TRBV11-2 and TRBJ2-3, with a possible D match to TRBD2 (5 bases). CDR3 length: 16 amino acids. The V and J ends lost 10 bases and 1 base respectively, with 21 bases between them. Germline loops: CDR1 SGHAT, CDR2 FQNNGV. DNA for the CDR3: TGTGCCACCGGAGGCCCTCTCATGGATGGCACAGATACGCAGTATTTT. Its translation: CATGGPLMDGTDTQYF. Full variable domain (missing parts from reference TRBV11-2 and TRBJ2-3): EAGVAQSPRYKIIEKRQSVAFWCNPISGHATLYWYQQILGQGPKLLIQFQNNGVVDDSQLPKDRFSAERLKGVDSTLKIQPAKLEDSAVYLCATGGPLMDGTDTQYFGPGTRLTVL.

This clone has just a few counts. For the CDR3, the DNA is TGTGCCAGTAGTCTCCCAGGGGTCGGCAAAAACATTCAGTACTTC. Protein sequence: CASSLPGVGKNIQYF. The chain is built from TRBV19 and TRBJ2-4; TRBD1 is a possible D gene (6 bases). V was clipped by 5 bases and J by 3 bases, with 14 bases between them. The CDR3 runs 15 residues. Germline-derived CDR1 and CDR2 are LNHDA and SQIVND (reference sequence).

The chain links TRBV5-1 to TRBJ2-3, with a weak D call TRBD2 (5 bases). In germline, CDR1 is SGHRS, CDR2 YFSETQ. Trimming pared 3 bases from V and 0 bases from J, leaving 11 bases between. The CDR3 is 15 residues long. CDR3 in amino acids: CASSSLSGSTDTQYF. The CDR3 DNA follows: TGCGCCAGCAGCTCCCTGAGCGGTAGCACAGATACGCAGTATTTT.

V gene TRBV2 combines with J gene TRBJ1-4; D is possibly TRBD1 (6 bases). The V and J ends lost 7 bases and 3 bases respectively, with 12 bases between them. Germline V lookup: CDR1 SNHLY, CDR2 FYNNEI. The CDR3 contains 14 residues. CDR3: CASKGEGANEKLFF. In DNA, the CDR3 is TGTGCCAGCAAAGGGGAGGGGGCTAATGAAAAACTGTTTTTT. Filled out from reference TRBV2 and TRBJ1-4, the complete variable domain reads EPEVTQTPSHQVTQMGQEVILRCVPISNHLYFYWYRQILGQKVEFLVSFYNNEISEKSEIFDDQFSVERPDGSNFTLKIRSTKLEDSAMYFCASKGEGANEKLFFGSGTQLSVL.

This clone was seen a few times. The V and J genes are TRBV5-6 and TRBJ1-1; D is unclear. The CDR3 is 16 amino acids. The germline CDR1 and CDR2 sequences are SGHDT and YYEEEE. The ends were cut back, 1 base at V and 8 bases at J, with 21 bases in the middle. The CDR3 sequence: CASSLLFETPLEEAFF. DNA of the CDR3: TGTGCCAGCAGCTTGCTGTTTGAGACACCTCTCGAAGAAGCTTTCTTT.

The gene calls are TRBV5-1 and TRBJ2-3, with TRBD2 as a possible D gene (6 bases). The germline V and J ends were trimmed by 0 bases and 5 bases, with 7 bases remaining between them. The V gene's germline CDR1 is SGHRS and CDR2 YFSETQ. The CDR3 covers 13 residues. CDR3 loop: CASSLAGEDTQYF. The CDR3 DNA follows: TGCGCCAGCAGCTTGGCGGGAGAAGATACGCAGTATTTT. The complete variable domain, with remaining parts taken from reference TRBV5-1 and TRBJ2-3, reads KAGVTQTPRYLIKTRGQQVTLSCSPISGHRSVSWYQQTPGQGLQFLFEYFSETQRNKGNFPGRFSGRQFSNSRSEMNVSTLELGDSALYLCASSLAGEDTQYFGPGTRLTVL.

The chain links TRBV9 to TRBJ1-1; 8 nucleotides line up with TRBD1. With 4 bases clipped from V and 1 base from J, the junction kept 6 bases outside the gene matches. The CDR3 spans 15 residues. CDR1 SGDLS and CDR2 YYNGEE come from the germline V gene. CDR3 in DNA: TGTGCCAGCAGCACCCTGACAGGGGCGAACACTGAAGCTTTCTTT. The encoded protein is CASSTLTGANTEAFF.

This chain connects TRBV27 to TRBJ1-1; 8 nucleotides match TRBD1. V shed 5 bases, J shed 1 base, and the junction held 6 bases outside the gene matches. Germline CDR1 and CDR2: MNHEY and SMNVEV (reference sequence). The length of the CDR3 is 15 residues. The CDR3: CASSRTGMGNTEAFF. The CDR3 nucleotides are TGTGCCAGCAGTCGGACAGGGATGGGGAACACTGAAGCTTTCTTT.

The genes are TRBV6-1 and TRBJ1-2; the match to TRBD1 covers 8 bases. Germline lookup yields CDR1 MNHNS and CDR2 SASEGT. CDR3 length: 16 amino acids. V dropped 4 bases and J dropped 0; count of bases not matched to a gene: 7. The CDR3 reads CASSVERDRSNYGYTF. DNA for the CDR3: TGTGCCAGCAGTGTGGAGCGGGACAGGTCTAACTATGGCTACACCTTC.

This rearrangement joins TRBV5-1 to TRBJ1-5, with 8 bases fitting TRBD1. In germline, CDR1 is SGHRS, CDR2 YFSETQ. CDR3 length equals 14 residues. V shed 4 bases, J shed 3 bases, and the junction held 3 bases outside the gene matches. CDR3 nucleotide sequence: TGCGCCAGCAGCCAGGGACAGGCCAATCAGCCCCAGCATTTT. It specifies CASSQGQANQPQHF.

The chain has TRBV6-1 and TRBJ1-5; the match to TRBD1 covers 8 bases. This CDR3 is built from 15 residues. CDR1 and CDR2 from the germline V gene are MNHNS and SASEGT. J was trimmed by 2 bases and V by 4 bases; bases with no gene match: 4. The DNA of the CDR3 is TGTGCCAGCAGTGGACAGGGGTCGGGCAATCAGCCCCAGCATTTT. Translating it yields CASSGQGSGNQPQHF.

The V call is TRBV2, the J call TRBJ1-5; no definite D call. Trimming took 1 base from V and 1 from J, leaving 8 bases between them. The CDR3 spans 15 residues. CDR1 is SNHLY, CDR2 FYNNEI, per germline. The CDR3 nucleotides read TGTGCCAGCAGTGAAGACATACGCAGCAATCAGCCCCAGCATTTT. This translates into CASSEDIRSNQPQHF.

The chain carries TRBV6-5 and TRBJ2-5; tentative D call: TRBD2 (6 bases). Germline assignment: CDR1 MNHEY and CDR2 SVGAGI. This CDR3 is built from 14 residues. V gave up 3 bases and J gave up 6 bases, with 14 bases separating them. The CDR3 DNA reads as TGTGCCAGCAGTTATGGGGGGATCGGTCAGACCCAGTACTTC. Translation: CASSYGGIGQTQYF.

The chain couples TRBV5-1 to TRBJ2-5, with 8 nucleotides matching TRBD2. The CDR3 spans 16 residues. Germline V CDR1 and CDR2: SGHRS, YFSETQ. The V segment lost 3 bases and the J segment 5 bases; nucleotides outside the gene matches: 12. DNA for the CDR3: TGCGCCAGCAGCTCGAAACTCGGGGGGGCGGACGAGACCCAGTACTTC. Residues: CASSSKLGGADETQYF.